A selection of T cell receptor beta chains follows, all from one sample in a study of cytomegalovirus exposure and HLA in healthy donors. Some clones are missing from TCRdb's copy, which holds only in-frame ones; the method was immunoSEQ multiplex PCR. The data hold some 170,000 clones, with approximately 81% observed a single time. The sequencing sample was made of PBMCs. These receptors were taken from a young woman in good health and CMV-seronegative. Both conserved end residues are part of each CDR3. A D gene is named only where the DNA matches it firmly. Part of the rows lack a size; the others show once, few, many or a class for expanded clones.

j_call: TRBJ1-1; clone_size: -; d_call: -; v_call: TRBV6-6; cdr3_aa: CASTNGGSTREAFF; cdr3_nt: TGTGCCAGCACCAACGGGGGTTCCACCAGAGAAGCTTTCTTT
j_call: TRBJ1-1; clone_size: few; d_call: -; v_call: TRBV4-1; cdr3_aa: CASSHPSTHTEAFF; cdr3_nt: TGCGCCAGCAGCCACCCTAGTACACACACTGAAGCTTTCTTT
j_call: TRBJ2-3; clone_size: -; d_call: -; v_call: TRBV7-8; cdr3_aa: CASSLEVDTQYF; cdr3_nt: TGTGCCAGCAGCTTGGAGGTGGATACGCAGTATTTT
j_call: TRBJ2-2; clone_size: -; d_call: TRBD1; v_call: TRBV7-2; cdr3_aa: CASSPGTGGVTGELFF; cdr3_nt: TGTGCCAGCAGCCCGGGGACAGGGGGCGTCACCGGGGAGCTGTTTTTT
j_call: TRBJ1-4; clone_size: -; d_call: -; v_call: TRBV2; cdr3_aa: CASSVTDYNEKLFF; cdr3_nt: TGTGCCAGCAGTGTTACAGACTATAATGAAAAACTGTTTTTT
j_call: TRBJ2-7; clone_size: -; d_call: TRBD1; v_call: TRBV6-5; cdr3_aa: CASSTRTGGRYF; cdr3_nt: TGTGCCAGCAGTACCCGGACAGGGGGCCGGTACTTC
j_call: TRBJ1-4; clone_size: -; d_call: -; v_call: TRBV9; cdr3_aa: CASSPSSATNEKLFF; cdr3_nt: TGTGCCAGCAGCCCTTCGAGTGCAACTAATGAAAAACTGTTTTTT
j_call: TRBJ2-7; clone_size: few; d_call: TRBD1; v_call: TRBV7-3; cdr3_aa: CASSFQQGAGYEQYF; cdr3_nt: TGTGCCAGCAGCTTCCAACAGGGGGCGGGGTACGAGCAGTACTTC
j_call: TRBJ1-2; clone_size: -; d_call: -; v_call: TRBV13; cdr3_aa: CASSLWAAGYTF; cdr3_nt: TGTGCCAGCAGCTTGTGGGCTGCTGGCTACACCTTC
j_call: TRBJ2-1; clone_size: -; d_call: -; v_call: TRBV7-9; cdr3_aa: CASSLVSVYSYNEQFF; cdr3_nt: TGTGCCAGCAGCTTAGTATCGGTCTATTCATACAATGAGCAGTTCTTC